The TCR beta chain described here comes from a study of blood T cell repertoires in COVID-19. Overall study: The samples span acute and convalescent COVID-19 from the United States, Italy and Spain. PBMCs, B-cell-depleted T cells, or T cells were the source of the cDNA or gDNA that made up the material.

Trimming removed 3 bases at V and 7 bases at J, with 13 bases between. The CDR3 length is 14 residues. Germline V gene data show CDR1 as SGHDN and CDR2 as FVKESK. Produced via immunoSEQ multiplex PCR; TCRdb's table is partial and in-frame only. The sample has 130,000 to 150,000 clones, more than 75% seen once. The source is a woman in her thirties or forties with acute or convalescent COVID-19. J is TRBJ1-5 and V is TRBV14, with D tentatively TRBD1 (6 bases). Sample: peripheral blood. CDR3 nucleotides: TGTGCCAGCAGCCAGCAGGGGCAGGGACAGCCCCAGCATTTT. It is translated as CASSQQGQGQPQHF.